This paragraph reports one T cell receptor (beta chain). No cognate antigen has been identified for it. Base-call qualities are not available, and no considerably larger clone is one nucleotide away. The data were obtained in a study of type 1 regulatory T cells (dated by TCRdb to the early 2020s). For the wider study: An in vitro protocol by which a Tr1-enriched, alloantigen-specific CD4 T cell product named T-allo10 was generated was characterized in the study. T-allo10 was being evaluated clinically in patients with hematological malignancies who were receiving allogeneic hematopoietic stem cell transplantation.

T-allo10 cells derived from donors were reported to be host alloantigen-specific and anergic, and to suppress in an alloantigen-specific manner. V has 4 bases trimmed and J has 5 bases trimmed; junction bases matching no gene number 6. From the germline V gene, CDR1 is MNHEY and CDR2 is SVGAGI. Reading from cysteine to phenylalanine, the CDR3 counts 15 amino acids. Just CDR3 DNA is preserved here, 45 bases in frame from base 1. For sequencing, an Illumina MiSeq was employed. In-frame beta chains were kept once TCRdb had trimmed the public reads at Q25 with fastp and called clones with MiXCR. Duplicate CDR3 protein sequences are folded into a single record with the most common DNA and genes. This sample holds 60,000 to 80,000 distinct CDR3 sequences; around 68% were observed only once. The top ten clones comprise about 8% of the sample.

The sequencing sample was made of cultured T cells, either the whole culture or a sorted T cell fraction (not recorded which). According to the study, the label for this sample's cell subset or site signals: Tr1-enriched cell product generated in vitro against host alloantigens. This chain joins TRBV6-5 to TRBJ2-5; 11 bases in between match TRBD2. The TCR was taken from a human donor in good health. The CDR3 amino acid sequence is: CASSSTSGSGETQYF. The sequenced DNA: TGTGCCAGCAGTTCTACTAGCGGGAGTGGGGAGACCCAGTACTTC.